This T cell receptor beta chain appears in the sequencing data of a study of blood T cells in healthy people across ages. As for the study in general: There was about one barcoded beta molecule captured by template switching per two T cells. Study conclusions and caveats: Diversity was estimated from one million T cells, and these estimates were considered underestimates. Relative to aged donors, long-lived donors carried more naive CD4+ cells and displayed higher diversity.

With a J-beta primer mix and a sample-barcoded 5' primer, a second PCR ran 7 to 11 cycles. Each CDR3 protein is one row after TCRdb ran MiXCR on the 5' RACE reads. The table lists about 970,000 distinct CDR3 sequences, just over 50% of them singletons. Germline V gives CDR1 MDHEN, CDR2 SYDVKM. The germline V and J ends were trimmed by 6 bases and 1 base, with 16 bases remaining between them. This CDR3 is 15 amino acids long. In the case of this clonotype: Its target is not known.

Every sample yielded at least 6.5 million isolated PBMCs. The rearrangement links TRBV28 to TRBJ2-7; D unresolved. The source is a woman between 55 and 75 years old in good health. The sequencing sample was made of blood. The CDR3 nucleotides are TGTGCCAGCAGCATAACAGCGCTGGGGTCCTACGAGCAGTACTTC. Its protein is CASSITALGSYEQYF.